These T cell receptor beta chains were read from a single sample in a study of beta chain features in type 1 diabetes. The repertoire was sequenced with immunoSEQ multiplex PCR; TCRdb's copy has only in-frame clones and lacks some. The table shows over 600,000 clones, with 12% occurring only once. Sequencing input: naive CD4+ T cells from blood. The receptors derive from a man aged 30 to 45 with type 1 diabetes. Both conserved end residues are part of each CDR3. Fields, in order: CDR3 length, V gene, CDR3 protein.

CDR3 length: 16; V gene: TRBV19; CDR3 protein: CASSIKMGGDNYGYTF
CDR3 length: 14; V gene: TRBV28; CDR3 protein: CASSSGAANEKLFF
CDR3 length: 16; V gene: TRBV6-1; CDR3 protein: CASSEGLGTGGYEQYF
CDR3 length: 16; V gene: TRBV19; CDR3 protein: CASSIGSGGSTDTQYF
CDR3 length: 15; V gene: TRBV19; CDR3 protein: CASSIGGQGNQPQHF
CDR3 length: 15; V gene: TRBV7-2; CDR3 protein: CASSGDSTNNQPQHF
CDR3 length: 15; V gene: TRBV18; CDR3 protein: CASSSGATNTGELFF
CDR3 length: 15; V gene: TRBV30; CDR3 protein: CAYRSDRGRDSPLHF
CDR3 length: 15; V gene: TRBV7-8; CDR3 protein: CASSLREGSTYEQYF
CDR3 length: 16; V gene: TRBV11-2; CDR3 protein: CASSLRGLDVYNEQFF
CDR3 length: 15; V gene: TRBV4-3; CDR3 protein: CASSQGGRANYGYTF
CDR3 length: 12; V gene: TRBV7-2; CDR3 protein: CASTSWNTEAFF
CDR3 length: 15; V gene: TRBV18; CDR3 protein: CASSPGLAEDNEQFF
CDR3 length: 17; V gene: TRBV9; CDR3 protein: CASSSSFRAYMDSPLHF
CDR3 length: 12; V gene: TRBV13; CDR3 protein: CASSLGTDGYTF
CDR3 length: 15; V gene: TRBV18; CDR3 protein: CASSRDSSSTDTQYF
CDR3 length: 16; V gene: TRBV4-3; CDR3 protein: CASSQERPPNDQPQHF
CDR3 length: 16; V gene: TRBV28; CDR3 protein: CASSPDRAPDPAPLHF
CDR3 length: 13; V gene: TRBV7-2; CDR3 protein: CASSLVRRGEQYF
CDR3 length: 21; V gene: TRBV5-1; CDR3 protein: CASSLGSYRGLGRATNEKLFF
CDR3 length: 14; V gene: TRBV29-1; CDR3 protein: CSVEIGNSGNTIYF
CDR3 length: 14; V gene: TRBV7-3; CDR3 protein: CASSLLGTNTEAFF
CDR3 length: 17; V gene: TRBV7-2; CDR3 protein: CASSLGGTASSYNEQFF
CDR3 length: 17; V gene: TRBV30; CDR3 protein: CAWSTARDTYSNQPQHF
CDR3 length: 14; V gene: TRBV6-5; CDR3 protein: CASSYRDSNQPQHF
CDR3 length: 13; V gene: TRBV25-1; CDR3 protein: CASRQMMNEKLFF
CDR3 length: 12; V gene: TRBV5-1; CDR3 protein: CASSVSGDTQYF
CDR3 length: 14; V gene: TRBV7-9; CDR3 protein: CASNRAEGNTEAFF
CDR3 length: 17; V gene: TRBV4-2; CDR3 protein: CASSQEATRGSSYEQYF
CDR3 length: 14; V gene: TRBV11-2; CDR3 protein: CASSSGQGEETQYF
CDR3 length: 15; V gene: TRBV6-5; CDR3 protein: CASSYAPGGSYEQYF
CDR3 length: 13; V gene: TRBV4-2; CDR3 protein: CASSQDRDTEAFF
CDR3 length: 14; V gene: TRBV5-1; CDR3 protein: CASQLTENTGELFF
CDR3 length: 13; V gene: TRBV30; CDR3 protein: CAWSLQGAKTQYF
CDR3 length: 13; V gene: TRBV6-5; CDR3 protein: CASSPLSKNIQYF
CDR3 length: 14; V gene: TRBV5-4; CDR3 protein: CASSFSQEAYGYTF
CDR3 length: 15; V gene: TRBV2; CDR3 protein: CASSADRVSGNTIYF
CDR3 length: 13; V gene: TRBV6-5; CDR3 protein: CASSYRQGVEAFF
CDR3 length: 13; V gene: TRBV5-6; CDR3 protein: CASSLGPVREQYF
CDR3 length: 13; V gene: TRBV19; CDR3 protein: CATAGQGEQPQHF
CDR3 length: 13; V gene: TRBV7-9; CDR3 protein: CASSLVEEGPQHF
CDR3 length: 14; V gene: TRBV6-5; CDR3 protein: CASSQPSGANVLTF
CDR3 length: 16; V gene: TRBV19; CDR3 protein: CASSRDNTGNYYGYTF
CDR3 length: 16; V gene: TRBV6-1; CDR3 protein: CASSETGGRLYNEQFF
CDR3 length: 16; V gene: TRBV28; CDR3 protein: CASSPTGRQGTDTQYF
CDR3 length: 15; V gene: TRBV29-1; CDR3 protein: CSVAQTSGGTYEQYF
CDR3 length: 13; V gene: TRBV30; CDR3 protein: CAWSLTGVSPLHF
CDR3 length: 17; V gene: TRBV7-2; CDR3 protein: CASSLEGLAPGAREQYF